The text below deals with one TCR beta chain. The antigen remains unidentified. The sample comes from a study of beta chain features in type 1 diabetes. Study in general: Healthy donors, compared against patients, showed similar age, gender and cell yields. Whole-study results and caveats: Across patients, naive, central memory and Treg TCRB repertoires exhibited apparently greater similarity than was observed across healthy donors. Among patients with Type 1 diabetes, TCRB CDR3s were moderately but significantly shorter in every one of the four CD4+ subsets. Type 1 diabetes patients had fewer VDJ junction insertions and more deletions.

The germline CDR1 and CDR2 sequences are GTSNPN and SVGIG (reference sequence). The germline V and J ends were trimmed by 2 bases and 5 bases, with 15 bases remaining between them. CDR3 size: 14 residues. Sorted populations all exceeded 95% purity. The authors reverse transcribed all of the isolated RNA, so sequencing captured expressed TCRB transcripts. Sequencing used immunoSEQ multiplex PCR; TCRdb keeps in-frame clones, though not all of them. The sample shows 600,000 or so clones, over 12% of them seen only once. The chain links TRBV30 to TRBJ1-1; D remains unclear. The receptor was derived from a young man with type 1 diabetes. The specimen sequenced was naive CD4+ T cells from blood. The CDR3: CAWSPPRKGTEAFF. The CDR3, as DNA: TGTGCCTGGAGTCCCCCGCGAAAAGGAACTGAAGCTTTCTTT.